Listed below are T cell receptor beta chains from one sample, sequenced in a study of siplizumab effects on memory and regulatory T cells. Method: immunoSEQ multiplex PCR; TCRdb's copy keeps in-frame clones and lacks some. Of some 110,000 clones listed, about 94% are singletons. Input material: non-Treg CD4+ T cells sorted from blood. Source of these receptors: a human donor in good health. Each CDR3 is given with its conserved first and last residue. Each record gives: J gene, D gene, V gene, CDR3 protein. A D gene is named only where the DNA matches it firmly.

TRBJ2-7 | NA | TRBV6-5 | CASSQVPYEQYF
TRBJ1-1 | TRBD1 | TRBV6-1 | CASSGDSPTEAFF
TRBJ1-2 | TRBD1 | TRBV7-2 | CASSPDRDYGYTF
TRBJ1-5 | NA | TRBV7-8 | CASSSAVNQPQHF
TRBJ2-1 | TRBD2 | TRBV15 | CATSRGLAGSYNEQFF
TRBJ2-3 | NA | TRBV5-1 | CASSLEGGRGTDTQYF
TRBJ1-1 | NA | TRBV2 | CASKRTGDTEAFF
TRBJ2-3 | NA | TRBV5-1 | CASSEGEGTDTQYF
TRBJ2-3 | NA | TRBV30 | CAWPQDRSTDTQYF
TRBJ2-3 | NA | TRBV10-1 | CASSESGTNTQYF
TRBJ2-5 | TRBD2 | TRBV11-2 | CASSPRRGRGGSETQYF
TRBJ2-7 | NA | TRBV5-5 | CASSLRGWEQYF
TRBJ2-5 | NA | TRBV5-1 | CASRLDRGETQYF
TRBJ2-1 | NA | TRBV11-2 | CASSLAGTYNEQFF
TRBJ1-5 | NA | TRBV6-5 | CASSKDRNQPQHF
TRBJ1-2 | NA | TRBV7-3 | CASSLDKDSQYTF
TRBJ2-5 | NA | TRBV19 | CATLGLRETQYF
TRBJ2-5 | NA | TRBV18 | CASSPRDKETQYF
TRBJ2-5 | NA | TRBV19 | CASGGIDQETQYF
TRBJ2-3 | NA | TRBV2 | CASSDKTTDTQYF
TRBJ1-1 | NA | TRBV6-5 | CASGEQGMNTEAFF
TRBJ2-3 | TRBD2 | TRBV10-1 | CASSEGRGGPDTQYF
TRBJ1-5 | NA | TRBV5-1 | CASSLTIGGDQPQHF
TRBJ2-7 | NA | TRBV6-5 | CATGRGGSPSYEQYF
TRBJ1-2 | NA | TRBV29-1 | CSVEDRVGKGTFNYGYTF
TRBJ2-5 | NA | TRBV19 | CASNQQGLGETQYF
TRBJ1-1 | NA | TRBV5-1 | CASSLDPFIRIEAFF
TRBJ1-2 | NA | TRBV9 | CASSPIIQGYGYTF
TRBJ1-1 | TRBD1 | TRBV5-4 | CASSLQGPSKIAFF
TRBJ1-5 | NA | TRBV7-8 | CASSLGQDQPQHF
TRBJ2-2 | TRBD2 | TRBV25-1 | CASSVTGGAGGELFF
TRBJ2-7 | NA | TRBV5-1 | CASSLGASYERYF
TRBJ2-2 | TRBD1 | TRBV25-1 | CASSEIRGRDTGELFF
TRBJ1-1 | NA | TRBV21-1 | CATSGRGTEAFF
TRBJ2-5 | NA | TRBV11-2 | CASGRDRTQETQYF
TRBJ1-3 | NA | TRBV5-1 | CASSRGDSGNTIYF